This T cell receptor (beta chain) emerged from a study of human T cells and chemical hapten exposure listed by TCRdb under 2021. For the wider study: Libraries were pooled for sequencing, and per-sample TCR yields varied mainly because of small differences in library volumes within the pool. For every blood RNA sample, sequencing covered both the TCR alpha and TCR beta chains. In alopecia patients, the study followed how the peripheral blood TCR repertoire changed in vivo over primary and secondary sensitization to diphenylcyclopropenone (DPC), a hapten.

Library preparation used RACE. These reads were obtained on a NextSeq 500. Library preparation attached unique molecular identifiers to individual cDNA molecules for quantitative, reproducible TCR counting. On the study's bioinformatics: A median of roughly 100,000 TCRs per sample was observed, with a range of 23,224 to 690,600. V, J and CDR3 annotation of the TCR reads was carried out using the Decombinator software suite. For PS versus PT1 abundance plots, all samples were subsampled to the same number of TCRs (28,000). Expanded TCRs were defined as absent before sensitization and observed at least eight times at the 2-week time point. Using fastp at Q25 and MiXCR, TCRdb reprocessed the public reads and kept productive beta chains. Each record represents a unique CDR3 protein, reported with the most common genes and DNA among its rows. The V and J calls follow TCRdb's processing rather than the paper's. This sample is represented by 60,000 to 80,000 distinct CDR3 sequences; about 6.5% of them were singletons. Jointly, the top ten make up about 3.4% of the sample.

This clonotype was observed many times. Its target antigen remains unknown. The input lacks base qualities; no much larger clone sits a single base away. What the time point label conveys for this sample: healthy volunteer bleed at 6 weeks. Unfractionated whole blood was collected in Tempus Blood RNA tubes, and total RNA was extracted from that blood. A handful of healthy volunteers were used as TCR sequencing controls and were bled at day 0, 2 weeks and 6 weeks. Overall study results and their limits: The number of TCRs above 1 in 1000 frequency did not change with DPC sensitization; there was no evidence of global repertoire structure alterations. Repeated subsampling changed both the strength of the expansion versus patch-test correlation and the threshold at which the correlation became significant.

V is shortened by 4 bases, J by 3 bases, and the region joining them spans 8 bases. The CDR3, from cysteine to phenylalanine, totals 13 residues. The sequence is cut down to CDR3 DNA, 39 bases in frame from base 1. From the germline V gene, CDR1 is SGHTA and CDR2 is FQGNSA. The clonotype originates from a female donor in good health. Some clones in this sample may be carry-over from other donors' samples. What was sequenced was whole blood. The chain links TRBV7-2 with TRBJ2-3; a confident D gene designation cannot be given. The CDR3 reads as follows: CASSSPETDTQYF. At the DNA level, the sequence is TGTGCCAGCAGCTCCCCGGAGACAGATACGCAGTATTTT. When the CDR3 is completed using the reference TRBV7-2 and TRBJ2-3 genes on either side, the full variable domain is GAGVSQSPSNKVTEKGKDVELRCDPISGHTALYWYRQSLGQGLEFLIYFQGNSAPDKSGLPSDRFSAERTGGSVSTLTIQRTQQEDSAVYLCASSSPETDTQYFGPGTRLTVL.